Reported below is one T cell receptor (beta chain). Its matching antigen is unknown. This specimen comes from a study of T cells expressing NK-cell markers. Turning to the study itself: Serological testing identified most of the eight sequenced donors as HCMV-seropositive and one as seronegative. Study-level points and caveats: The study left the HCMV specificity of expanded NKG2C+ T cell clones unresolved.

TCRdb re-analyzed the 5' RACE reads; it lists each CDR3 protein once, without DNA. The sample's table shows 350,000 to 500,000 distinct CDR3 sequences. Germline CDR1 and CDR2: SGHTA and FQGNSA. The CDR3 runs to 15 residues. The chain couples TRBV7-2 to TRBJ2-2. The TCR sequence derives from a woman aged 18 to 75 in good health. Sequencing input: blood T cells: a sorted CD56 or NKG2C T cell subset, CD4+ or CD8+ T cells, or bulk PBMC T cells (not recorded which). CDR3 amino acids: CASSLTTTNTGELFF. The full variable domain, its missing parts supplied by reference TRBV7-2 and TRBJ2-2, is GAGVSQSPSNKVTEKGKDVELRCDPISGHTALYWYRQSLGQGLEFLIYFQGNSAPDKSGLPSDRFSAERTGGSVSTLTIQRTQQEDSAVYLCASSLTTTNTGELFFGEGSRLTVL.